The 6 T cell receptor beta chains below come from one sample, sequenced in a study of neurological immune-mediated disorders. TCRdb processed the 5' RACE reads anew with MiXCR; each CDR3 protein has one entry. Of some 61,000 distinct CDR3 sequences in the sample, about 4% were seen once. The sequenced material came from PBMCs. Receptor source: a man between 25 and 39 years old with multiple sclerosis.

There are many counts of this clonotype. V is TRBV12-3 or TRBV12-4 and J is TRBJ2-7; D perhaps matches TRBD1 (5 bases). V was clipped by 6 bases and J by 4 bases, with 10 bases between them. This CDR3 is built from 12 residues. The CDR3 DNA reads TGTGCCAGCAGCACCCAGGGATACGAGCAGTACTTC. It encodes CASSTQGYEQYF.

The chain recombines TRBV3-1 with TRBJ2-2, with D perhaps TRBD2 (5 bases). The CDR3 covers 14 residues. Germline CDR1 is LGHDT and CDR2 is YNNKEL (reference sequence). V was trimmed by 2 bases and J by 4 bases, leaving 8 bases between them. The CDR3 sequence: CASSQLGITGELFF. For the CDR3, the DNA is TGTGCCAGCAGCCAACTCGGGATCACCGGGGAGCTGTTTTTT.

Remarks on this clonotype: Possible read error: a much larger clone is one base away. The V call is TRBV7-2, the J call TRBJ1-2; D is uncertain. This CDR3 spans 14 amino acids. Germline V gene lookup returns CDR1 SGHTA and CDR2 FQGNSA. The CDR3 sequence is CANSLDLDDSGYTF. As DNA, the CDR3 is TGTGCCAACAGCCTAGATCTAGATGATAGTGGCTACACCTTC.

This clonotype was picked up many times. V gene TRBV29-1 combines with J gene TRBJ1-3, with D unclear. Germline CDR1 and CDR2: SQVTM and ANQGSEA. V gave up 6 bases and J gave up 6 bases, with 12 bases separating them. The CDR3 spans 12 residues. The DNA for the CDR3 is TGCAGCGTGGGGAGAGATGCAAACACCATATATTTT. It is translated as CSVGRDANTIYF.

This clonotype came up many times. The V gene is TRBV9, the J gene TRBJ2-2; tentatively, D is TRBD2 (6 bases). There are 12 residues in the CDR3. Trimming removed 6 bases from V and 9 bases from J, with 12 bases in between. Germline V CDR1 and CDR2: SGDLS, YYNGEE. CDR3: CASTSRGRELFF. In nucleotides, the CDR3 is TGTGCCAGCACCTCTCGGGGGAGGGAGCTGTTTTTT.

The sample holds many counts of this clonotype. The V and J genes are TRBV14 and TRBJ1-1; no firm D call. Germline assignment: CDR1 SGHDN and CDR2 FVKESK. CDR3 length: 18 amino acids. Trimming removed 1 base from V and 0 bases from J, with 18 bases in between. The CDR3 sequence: CASSQGLWVAPLNTEAFF. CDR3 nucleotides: TGTGCCAGCAGCCAAGGTTTGTGGGTAGCCCCGTTGAACACTGAAGCTTTCTTT.